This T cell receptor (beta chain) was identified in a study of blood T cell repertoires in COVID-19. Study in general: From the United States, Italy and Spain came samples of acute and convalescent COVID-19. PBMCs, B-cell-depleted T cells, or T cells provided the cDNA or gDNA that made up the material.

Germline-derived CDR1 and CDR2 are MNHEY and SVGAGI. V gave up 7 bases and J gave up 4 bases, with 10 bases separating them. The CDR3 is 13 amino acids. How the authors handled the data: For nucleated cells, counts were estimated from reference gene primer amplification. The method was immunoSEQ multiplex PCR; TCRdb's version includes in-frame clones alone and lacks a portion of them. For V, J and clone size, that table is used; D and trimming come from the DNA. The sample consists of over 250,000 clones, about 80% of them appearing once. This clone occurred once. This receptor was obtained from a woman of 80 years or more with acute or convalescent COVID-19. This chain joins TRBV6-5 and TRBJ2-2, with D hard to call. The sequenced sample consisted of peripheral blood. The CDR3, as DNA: TGTGCCAGCACCCCTAGTGGCACCGGGGAGCTGTTTTTT. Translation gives CASTPSGTGELFF.